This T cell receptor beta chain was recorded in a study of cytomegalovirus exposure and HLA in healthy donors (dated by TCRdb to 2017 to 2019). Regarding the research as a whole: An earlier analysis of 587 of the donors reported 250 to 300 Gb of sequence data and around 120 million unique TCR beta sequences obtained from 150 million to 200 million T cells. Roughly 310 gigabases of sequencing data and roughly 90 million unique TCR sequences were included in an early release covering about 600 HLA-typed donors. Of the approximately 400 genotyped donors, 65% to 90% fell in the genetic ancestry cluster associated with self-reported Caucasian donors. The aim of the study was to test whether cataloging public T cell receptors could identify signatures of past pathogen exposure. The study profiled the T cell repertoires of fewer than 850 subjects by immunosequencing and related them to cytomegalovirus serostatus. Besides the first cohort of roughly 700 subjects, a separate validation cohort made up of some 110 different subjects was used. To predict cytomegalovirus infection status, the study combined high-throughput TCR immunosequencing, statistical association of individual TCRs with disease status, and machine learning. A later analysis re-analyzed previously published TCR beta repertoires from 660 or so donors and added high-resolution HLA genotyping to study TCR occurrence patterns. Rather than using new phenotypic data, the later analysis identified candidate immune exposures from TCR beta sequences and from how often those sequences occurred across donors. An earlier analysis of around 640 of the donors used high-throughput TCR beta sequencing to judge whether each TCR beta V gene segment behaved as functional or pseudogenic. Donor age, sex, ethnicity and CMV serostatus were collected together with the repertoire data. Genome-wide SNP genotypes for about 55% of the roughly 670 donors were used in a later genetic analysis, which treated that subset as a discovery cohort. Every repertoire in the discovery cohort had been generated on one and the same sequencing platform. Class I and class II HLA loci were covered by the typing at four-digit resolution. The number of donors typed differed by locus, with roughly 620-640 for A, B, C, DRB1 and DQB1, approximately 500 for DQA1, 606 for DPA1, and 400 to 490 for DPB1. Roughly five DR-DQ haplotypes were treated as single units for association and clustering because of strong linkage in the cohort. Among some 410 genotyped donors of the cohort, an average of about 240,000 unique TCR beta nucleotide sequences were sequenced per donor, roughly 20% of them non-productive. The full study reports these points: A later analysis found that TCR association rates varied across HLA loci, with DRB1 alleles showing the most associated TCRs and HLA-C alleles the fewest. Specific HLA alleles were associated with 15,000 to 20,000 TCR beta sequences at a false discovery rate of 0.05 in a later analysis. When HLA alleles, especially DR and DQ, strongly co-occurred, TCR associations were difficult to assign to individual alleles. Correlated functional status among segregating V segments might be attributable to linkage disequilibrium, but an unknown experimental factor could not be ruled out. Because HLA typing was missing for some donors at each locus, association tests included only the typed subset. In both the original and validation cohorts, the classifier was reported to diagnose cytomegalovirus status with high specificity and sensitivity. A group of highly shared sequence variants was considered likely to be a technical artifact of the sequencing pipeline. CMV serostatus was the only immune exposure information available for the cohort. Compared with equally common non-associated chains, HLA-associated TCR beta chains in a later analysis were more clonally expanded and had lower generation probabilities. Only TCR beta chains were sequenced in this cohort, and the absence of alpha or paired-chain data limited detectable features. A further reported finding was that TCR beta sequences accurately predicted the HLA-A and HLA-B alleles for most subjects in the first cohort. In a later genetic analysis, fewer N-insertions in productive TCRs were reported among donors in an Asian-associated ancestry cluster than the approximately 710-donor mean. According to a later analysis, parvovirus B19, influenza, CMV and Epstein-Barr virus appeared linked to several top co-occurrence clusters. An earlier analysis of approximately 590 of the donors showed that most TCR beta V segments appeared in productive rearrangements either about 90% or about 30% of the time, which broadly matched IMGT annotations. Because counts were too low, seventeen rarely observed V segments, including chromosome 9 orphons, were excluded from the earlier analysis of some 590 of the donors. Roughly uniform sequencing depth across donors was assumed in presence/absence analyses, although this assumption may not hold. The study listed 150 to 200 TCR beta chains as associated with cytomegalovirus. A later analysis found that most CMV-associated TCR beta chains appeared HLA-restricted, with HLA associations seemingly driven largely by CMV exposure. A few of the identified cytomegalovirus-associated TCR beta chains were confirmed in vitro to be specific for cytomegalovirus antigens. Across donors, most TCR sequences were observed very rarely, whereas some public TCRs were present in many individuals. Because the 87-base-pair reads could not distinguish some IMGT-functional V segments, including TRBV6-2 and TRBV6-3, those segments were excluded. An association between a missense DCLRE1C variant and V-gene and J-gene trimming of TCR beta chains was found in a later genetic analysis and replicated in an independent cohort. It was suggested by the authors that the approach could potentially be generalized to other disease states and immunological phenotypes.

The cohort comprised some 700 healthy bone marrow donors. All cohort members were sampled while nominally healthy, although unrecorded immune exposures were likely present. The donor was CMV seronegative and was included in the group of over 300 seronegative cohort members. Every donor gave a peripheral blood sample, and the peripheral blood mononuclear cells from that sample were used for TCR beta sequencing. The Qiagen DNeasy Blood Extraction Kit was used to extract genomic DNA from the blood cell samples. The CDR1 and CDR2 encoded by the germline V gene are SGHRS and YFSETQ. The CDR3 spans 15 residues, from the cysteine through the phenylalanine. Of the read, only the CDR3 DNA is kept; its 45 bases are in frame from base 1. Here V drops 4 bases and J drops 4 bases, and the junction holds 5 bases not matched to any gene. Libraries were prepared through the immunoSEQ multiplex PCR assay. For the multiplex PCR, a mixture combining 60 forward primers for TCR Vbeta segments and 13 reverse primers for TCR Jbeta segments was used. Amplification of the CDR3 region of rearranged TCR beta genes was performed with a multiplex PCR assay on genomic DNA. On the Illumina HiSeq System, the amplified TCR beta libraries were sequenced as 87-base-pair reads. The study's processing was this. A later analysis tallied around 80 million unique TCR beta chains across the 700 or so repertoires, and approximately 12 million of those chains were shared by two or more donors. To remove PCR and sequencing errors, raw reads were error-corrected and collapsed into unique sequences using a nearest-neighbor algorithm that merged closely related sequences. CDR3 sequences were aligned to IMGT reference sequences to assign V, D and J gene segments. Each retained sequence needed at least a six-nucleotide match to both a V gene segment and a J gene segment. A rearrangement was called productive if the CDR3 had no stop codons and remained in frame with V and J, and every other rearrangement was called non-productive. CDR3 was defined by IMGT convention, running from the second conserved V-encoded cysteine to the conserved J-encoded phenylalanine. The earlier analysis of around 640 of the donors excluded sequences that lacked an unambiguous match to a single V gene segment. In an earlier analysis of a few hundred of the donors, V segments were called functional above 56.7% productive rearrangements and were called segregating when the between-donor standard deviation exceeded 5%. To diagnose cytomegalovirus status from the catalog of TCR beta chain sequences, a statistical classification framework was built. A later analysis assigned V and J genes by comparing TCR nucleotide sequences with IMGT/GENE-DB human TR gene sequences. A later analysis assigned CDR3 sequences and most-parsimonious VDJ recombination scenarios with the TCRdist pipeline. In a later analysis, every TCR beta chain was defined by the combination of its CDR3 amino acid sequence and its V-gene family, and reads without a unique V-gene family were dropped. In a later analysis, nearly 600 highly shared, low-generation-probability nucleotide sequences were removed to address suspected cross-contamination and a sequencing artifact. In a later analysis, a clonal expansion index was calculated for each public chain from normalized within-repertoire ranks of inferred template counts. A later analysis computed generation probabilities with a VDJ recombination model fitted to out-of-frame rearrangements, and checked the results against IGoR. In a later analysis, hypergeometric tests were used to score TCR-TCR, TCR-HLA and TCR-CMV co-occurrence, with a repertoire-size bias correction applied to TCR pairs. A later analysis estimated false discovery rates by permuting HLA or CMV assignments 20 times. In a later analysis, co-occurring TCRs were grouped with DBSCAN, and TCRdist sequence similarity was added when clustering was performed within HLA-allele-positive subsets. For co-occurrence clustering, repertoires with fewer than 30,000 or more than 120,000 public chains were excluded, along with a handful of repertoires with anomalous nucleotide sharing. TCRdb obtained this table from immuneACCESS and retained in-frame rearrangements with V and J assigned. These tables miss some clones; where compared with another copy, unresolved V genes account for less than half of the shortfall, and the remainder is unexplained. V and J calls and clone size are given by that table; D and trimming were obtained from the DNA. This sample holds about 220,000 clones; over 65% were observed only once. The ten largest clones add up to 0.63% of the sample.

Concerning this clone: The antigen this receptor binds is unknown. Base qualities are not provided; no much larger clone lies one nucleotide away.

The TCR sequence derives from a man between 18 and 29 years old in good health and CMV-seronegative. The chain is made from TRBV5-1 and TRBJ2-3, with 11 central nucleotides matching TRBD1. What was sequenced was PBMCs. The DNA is TGCGCCAGCAGCGCAGGACAGGGGGCGGCAGATACGCAGTATTTT. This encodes CASSAGQGAADTQYF. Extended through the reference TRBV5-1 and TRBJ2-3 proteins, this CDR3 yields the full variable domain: KAGVTQTPRYLIKTRGQQVTLSCSPISGHRSVSWYQQTPGQGLQFLFEYFSETQRNKGNFPGRFSGRQFSNSRSEMNVSTLELGDSALYLCASSAGQGAADTQYFGPGTRLTVL.